The 22 T cell receptor beta chains below all came from one sample that was sequenced in a study of cytomegalovirus exposure and HLA in healthy donors (TCRdb year 2017). Libraries were made using the immunoSEQ multiplex PCR assay. For the multiplex PCR, a mixture combining 60 forward primers for TCR Vbeta segments and 13 reverse primers for TCR Jbeta segments was used. TCRdb re-hosts the immuneACCESS table, in-frame sequences only. Its copies lack some clones; in the studies checked, an unresolved V gene accounts for under half of them, and the cause for the rest is not known. A total of roughly 120,000 clones appear in this sample, approximately 81% of them only once. In total, the top ten clones hold roughly 3% of the sample. The sequencing sample was made of PBMCs. The source is a woman in her late teens or twenties in good health and CMV-seropositive.

This chain connects TRBV6-5 to TRBJ2-7, with TRBD2 identical over 9 bases. Germline loops: CDR1 MNHEY, CDR2 SVGAGI. There are 15 residues in the CDR3. Germline trimming cut 0 bases from V and 0 bases from J; bases unmatched to any gene: 0. In DNA, the CDR3 is TGTGCCAGCAGTTACTCGACTAGCGGCTCCTACGAGCAGTACTTC. Amino acids: CASSYSTSGSYEQYF.

The chain joins TRBV6-1 to TRBJ2-1; 11 bases are a match to TRBD2. CDR3 size: 15 residues. Germline-derived CDR1 and CDR2 are MNHNS and SASEGT. J lost 2 bases, V lost 6 bases, and 3 bases had no gene match. The CDR3 nucleotides are TGTGCCAGCAGCCTTAGCGGGAGGGCCTACAATGAGCAGTTCTTC. Protein: CASSLSGRAYNEQFF.

The rearrangement links TRBV19 to TRBJ1-6, with 9 nucleotides matching TRBD1. This CDR3 region has 14 residues. Germline V gene lookup returns CDR1 LNHDA and CDR2 SQIVND (reference sequence). Unmatched junction bases numbered 4, after V lost 6 bases and J lost 7 bases. CDR3 bases: TGTGCCAGTAGCAGCGACAGGGGGAATTCACCCCTCCACTTT. This sequence encodes CASSSDRGNSPLHF.

The rearrangement uses TRBV11-2 and TRBJ2-5; no firm D call. The DNA matches TRBJ2-7 better at its end, which makes the J call doubtful. The CDR3 runs 13 residues. Germline V gene lookup returns CDR1 SGHAT and CDR2 FQNNGV. CDR3: CASSLVVSYEQYF. The CDR3 DNA reads as TGTGCCAGCAGCTTAGTGGTCTCCTACGAGCAGTACTTC.

This chain's CDR3 is CASSLGAGGNQPQHF. The CDR3 DNA sequence: TGTGCCAGCAGCTTAGGGGCAGGGGGCAATCAGCCCCAGCATTTT. The rearrangement joins TRBV7-9 to TRBJ1-5, with a tentative D call TRBD1 (6 bases). The CDR3 loop spans 15 amino acids. Looked up from germline, CDR1 is SEHNR and CDR2 is FQNEAQ (reference sequence). V dropped 1 base and J dropped 2 bases, with 9 bases sitting between them.

The chain employs TRBV27 and TRBJ1-1; D might be TRBD1 (5 bases). V was pared by 0 bases and J by 8 bases, with 7 bases between. The germline V gene has CDR1 MNHEY and CDR2 SMNVEV (reference sequence). This CDR3 spans 12 amino acids. The CDR3, as DNA: TGTGCCAGCAGTTTATCCTCAGGGGAAGCTTTCTTT. This sequence encodes CASSLSSGEAFF.

The rearrangement links TRBV21-1 to TRBJ2-1; TRBD1 is taken as the D call from the table, unchecked against the DNA. TRBV21-1 is labeled a pseudogene. This CDR3 has 20 amino acids. CDR3 region: CASVANPGQGSGDRHNEQFF. The CDR3 DNA is TGTGCCAGCGTGGCCAATCCGGGACAGGGATCCGGAGACCGACACAATGAGCAGTTCTTC.

The chain has TRBV6-1 and TRBJ2-7; TRBD2 matches at 9 bases. This CDR3 is built from 17 residues. With 1 base clipped from V and 6 bases from J, the junction kept 13 bases outside the gene matches. Germline CDR1 and CDR2: MNHNS and SASEGT. As DNA, the CDR3 is TGTGCCAGCAGTGAAGTGGGCTTTGCGGGAGGGCCGGGCGAGCAGTACTTC. Its translation: CASSEVGFAGGPGEQYF.

In its sample, this clone was seen a few times. This rearrangement joins TRBV5-6 to TRBJ1-1; D unresolved. The CDR3 is 14 amino acids. From germline, CDR1 is SGHDT and CDR2 YYEEEE. Trimming took off 4 bases at V and 5 bases at J, with 15 bases between the two ends. CDR3 sequence reads: CASSRTREWTEAFF. CDR3 nucleotides: TGTGCCAGCAGCCGCACCCGGGAGTGGACTGAAGCTTTCTTT.

CDR3 protein: CASSSLVAGGGEQYF. The CDR3 DNA sequence: TGTGCCAGCAGCTCCCTTGTGGCGGGAGGGGGCGAGCAGTACTTC. The V and J genes are TRBV7-6 and TRBJ2-7; 9 bases are a match to TRBD2. V was pared by 4 bases and J by 6 bases, with 10 bases of the junction left unmatched. The CDR3 totals 15 residues. CDR1 and CDR2 (germline): SGHVS, FNYEAQ.

This chain joins TRBV9 and TRBJ2-3, with a tentative D call TRBD2 (6 bases). Germline CDR1 and CDR2: SGDLS and YYNGEE. The V gene lost 0 bases and the J gene lost 4 bases, with 12 bases spanning the gap. The CDR3 sequence is 15 residues long. The CDR3 region is CASSVEEGVADTQYF. The CDR3, as DNA: TGTGCCAGCAGCGTAGAGGAGGGAGTGGCAGATACGCAGTATTTT.

This sequence joins TRBV4-1 and TRBJ1-5; the D is unclear. Germline V lookup: CDR1 MGHRA, CDR2 YSYEKL. V was shortened by 3 bases and J by 4 bases, with 10 bases between the two germline ends. The CDR3 extends over 14 amino acids. CDR3 region: CASSHEGENQPQHF. The CDR3, as DNA: TGCGCCAGCAGCCACGAGGGAGAGAATCAGCCCCAGCATTTT.

The chain uses TRBV2 and TRBJ1-1; TRBD1 is a possible D gene (6 bases). This CDR3 has 11 residues. Trimming pared 7 bases from V and 11 bases from J, leaving 14 bases between. Per the germline V gene, CDR1 is SNHLY and CDR2 is FYNNEI. CDR3 sequence reads: CASTPGQKAFF. In nucleotides, the CDR3 is TGTGCCAGCACCCCGGGACAAAAGGCTTTCTTT.

J is TRBJ1-6 and V is TRBV19; 7 bases are a match to TRBD1. Per germline, CDR1 LNHDA and CDR2 SQIVND (reference sequence). The junction had 12 bases not matched to a gene; V was cut back by 5 bases and J by 8 bases. This CDR3 spans 16 amino acids. CDR3 sequence reads: CASSVAGTEPYSPLHF. CDR3 sequence (DNA): TGTGCCAGTAGTGTGGCCGGGACAGAACCCTATTCACCCCTCCACTTT.

V is TRBV18 and J is TRBJ2-5; 8 bases map to TRBD2. Germline trimming cut 4 bases from V and 5 bases from J; bases unmatched to any gene: 6. Germline CDR1 KGHSH, CDR2 LQKENI. The CDR3 has 14 amino acids. The CDR3 spells CASSLPGLEETQYF. Here the CDR3 DNA reads TGTGCCAGCTCACTCCCGGGACTAGAGGAGACCCAGTACTTC.

In its sample, this clone was seen a few times. V gene TRBV6-6 combines with J gene TRBJ1-2; 7 bases line up with TRBD1. The length of the CDR3 is 14 residues. Trimming took 5 bases from V and 3 from J; bases not matched to a gene: 6. CDR1 is MNHNY, CDR2 SVGAGI, per germline (reference sequence). Here the CDR3 reads CASSQGVVDYGYTF. Here the CDR3 DNA reads TGTGCCAGCAGTCAGGGGGTGGTGGACTATGGCTACACCTTC.

V is TRBV28 and J is TRBJ1-2; 9 bases align to TRBD1. The germline V gene encodes CDR1 MDHEN and CDR2 SYDVKM. The CDR3 has 19 residues. V lost 3 bases, J lost 0 bases, and 14 bases stayed unmatched. For the CDR3, the DNA is TGTGCCAGCAGTTTTATCCCGCCCGCCAACAGGGGGCCTAACTATGGCTACACCTTC. Translated, it gives CASSFIPPANRGPNYGYTF.

The chain uses TRBV27 and TRBJ2-7; D might be TRBD1 (6 bases). The germline V gene has CDR1 MNHEY and CDR2 SMNVEV (reference sequence). Trimming stripped 5 bases from V and 0 bases from J, with 17 bases between. This CDR3 is built from 16 residues. CDR3 DNA sequence: TGTGCCAGCAGTGAACAGGGACCCCTCATCTCCTACGAGCAGTACTTC. Its translation is CASSEQGPLISYEQYF.

The V gene is TRBV30, the J gene TRBJ2-1, with unresolved D. The V and J ends lost 0 bases and 0 bases respectively, with 9 bases between them. CDR3 length: 15 amino acids. Germline-derived CDR1 and CDR2 are GTSNPN and SVGIG (reference sequence). The CDR3, as DNA: TGTGCCTGGAGTGTGTACCTAAGCTCCTACAATGAGCAGTTCTTC. Translation: CAWSVYLSSYNEQFF.

The rearrangement uses TRBV5-1 and TRBJ2-1, with 9 positions matching TRBD2. Germline V gene lookup returns CDR1 SGHRS and CDR2 YFSETQ. This CDR3 has 17 amino acids. V lost 4 bases to trimming and J lost 8 bases; unmatched junction nucleotides: 16. The CDR3 spells CASSLNVHSGGHHEQFF. DNA of the CDR3: TGCGCCAGCAGCCTGAACGTCCATAGCGGGGGCCACCATGAGCAGTTCTTC.

The chain recombines TRBV6-5 with TRBJ2-2; D might be TRBD2 (6 bases). CDR1 and CDR2 from the germline V gene are MNHEY and SVGAGI. Deletions cut 2 bases from V and 4 bases from J, with 8 bases between. This CDR3 has 14 amino acids. As DNA, the CDR3 is TGTGCCAGCAGTTACGGGGGAGGCACCGGGGAGCTGTTTTTT. Encoded protein: CASSYGGGTGELFF.

The chain uses TRBV18 and TRBJ2-2; TRBD1 aligns across 7 bases. The V gene end was trimmed by 1 base and the J gene end by 2 bases; junction bases not matched to a gene: 10. From germline, CDR1 is KGHSH and CDR2 LQKENI. The CDR3 loop spans 18 amino acids. The CDR3 DNA reads TGTGCCAGCTCACCACGAACAGGGGATACTTTTAACACCGGGGAGCTGTTTTTT. This gives the protein CASSPRTGDTFNTGELFF.